The 20 T cell receptor beta chains below were found in one sample sequenced in a study of blood T cell repertoires in COVID-19. Assay: immunoSEQ multiplex PCR; the TCRdb copy retains only in-frame clones and omits some. In the table there are 260,000 or so clones, 81% of which are singletons. The sequenced sample consisted of peripheral blood. The receptor source for this set is a woman of 80 years or more with COVID-19, enrolled during active disease.

The chain joins TRBV28 to TRBJ2-5; 11 bases map to TRBD2. The V gene's germline CDR1 is MDHEN and CDR2 SYDVKM. V dropped 2 bases and J dropped 2; count of bases not matched to a gene: 4. CDR3 size: 16 residues. The CDR3 DNA reads TGTGCCAGCAGTTTACTTGCTAGCGGGGGGCAAGAGACCCAGTACTTC. Translating gives CASSLLASGGQETQYF.

In its sample, this clone was seen once. The chain is built from TRBV15 and TRBJ1-1; possible D gene TRBD1, 6 bases. The CDR3 contains 13 residues. The V and J ends lost 2 bases and 7 bases respectively, with 11 bases between them. In germline, CDR1 is LNHNV, CDR2 YYDKDF (reference sequence). CDR3 loop: CATSRSVDSEAFF. CDR3 DNA sequence: TGTGCCACCAGCAGATCCGTGGACAGTGAAGCTTTCTTT.

The chain is built from TRBV28 and TRBJ2-3, with 9 positions matching TRBD1. With 4 bases clipped from V and 2 bases from J, the junction kept 4 bases outside the gene matches. The CDR3 extends over 15 amino acids. Germline V gives CDR1 MDHEN, CDR2 SYDVKM. CDR3 sequence reads: CASSSWTGATDTQYF. CDR3 in DNA: TGTGCCAGCAGTTCCTGGACAGGGGCCACAGATACGCAGTATTTT.

The genes are TRBV7-8 and TRBJ1-1; D gene ambiguous. The V end lost 1 base, the J end lost 2 bases, and 8 bases lay between the germline ends. CDR1 and CDR2 (germline): SGHVS, FQNEAQ. The CDR3 spans 14 residues. CDR3 in amino acids: CASSLVRGNTEAFF. DNA for the CDR3: TGTGCCAGCAGCTTAGTCCGGGGAAACACTGAAGCTTTCTTT.

The V and J genes are TRBV7-2 and TRBJ1-5; D call uncertain. From germline, CDR1 is SGHTA and CDR2 FQGNSA. The CDR3 is made up of 16 amino acids. V was trimmed by 1 base and J by 7 bases, leaving 17 bases between them. CDR3 sequence (DNA): TGTGCCAGCAGCTTAGTCCAGTGGAGGGAGGGACAGCCCCAGCATTTT. Translation: CASSLVQWREGQPQHF. Drawing the rest from reference TRBV7-2 and TRBJ1-5, the complete variable domain is GAGVSQSPSNKVTEKGKDVELRCDPISGHTALYWYRQSLGQGLEFLIYFQGNSAPDKSGLPSDRFSAERTGGSVSTLTIQRTQQEDSAVYLCASSLVQWREGQPQHFGDGTRLSIL.

This clone was picked up one time. The V call is TRBV11-3, the J call TRBJ2-4; possible D gene TRBD1, 6 bases. The CDR3 is 15 amino acids. Germline V CDR1 and CDR2: SGHNT, YENEEA. With 4 bases removed from V and 2 bases from J, the gap between germline ends came to 12 bases. The CDR3 here is CASSWRGGTKNIQYF. The CDR3 nucleotides read TGTGCCAGCAGCTGGCGAGGGGGAACCAAAAACATTCAGTACTTC.

The rearrangement uses TRBV19 and TRBJ1-1; a weak D match, TRBD1 (6 bases). In germline, CDR1 is LNHDA, CDR2 SQIVND (reference sequence). CDR3 length: 15 residues. V lost 3 bases and J lost 8, with 19 bases in between. The CDR3 reads CASSIGGLQGGEAFF. CDR3 DNA sequence: TGTGCCAGTAGTATTGGGGGTCTGCAAGGGGGAGAAGCTTTCTTT. The variable domain in full, completed from reference TRBV19 and TRBJ1-1, reads DGGITQSPKYLFRKEGQNVTLSCEQNLNHDAMYWYRQDPGQGLRLIYYSQIVNDFQKGDIAEGYSVSREKKESFPLTVTSAQKNPTAFYLCASSIGGLQGGEAFFGQGTRLTVV.

This chain connects TRBV3-1 (or the pseudogene TRBV3-2) to TRBJ1-2; D not resolved. V gave up 4 bases and J gave up 3 bases, with 9 bases separating them. The CDR3 loop spans 13 amino acids. Germline V lookup: CDR1 LGHDT, CDR2 YNNKEL (reference sequence). The CDR3 nucleotides read TGTGCCAGCAGCCCCGAGGGTTACTATGGCTACACCTTC. It translates to CASSPEGYYGYTF.

The rearrangement joins TRBV11-3 to TRBJ2-7; the match to TRBD2 covers 9 bases. Germline lookup yields CDR1 SGHNT and CDR2 YENEEA. V gave up 6 bases and J gave up 3 bases; unmatched junction bases: 18. There are 18 residues in the CDR3. CDR3 sequence (DNA): TGTGCCAGCAGGGCGGGGACTAGCCGTACCGACCGACACTACGAGCAGTACTTC. Its protein product is CASRAGTSRTDRHYEQYF.

This chain links TRBV10-3 with TRBJ1-3, with 7 bases lining up with TRBD1. The CDR3 consists of 15 residues. Looked up from germline, CDR1 is ENHRY and CDR2 is SYGVKD. V lost 4 bases and J lost 7; bases outside the gene matches: 10. CDR3 protein: CAISGGQPRGNTIYF. CDR3 DNA sequence: TGTGCCATCAGTGGGGGACAGCCACGAGGGAACACCATATATTTT.

The chain joins TRBV7-3 to TRBJ2-1; a possible D gene is TRBD1 (6 bases). Germline V gives CDR1 SGHTA, CDR2 FQGTGA. Trimming took off 4 bases at V and 2 bases at J, with 12 bases between the two ends. The CDR3 has 15 amino acids. The CDR3 DNA follows: TGTGCCAGCAGCTCCATTGGGGGCACCTACAATGAGCAGTTCTTC. Translating it yields CASSSIGGTYNEQFF.

The chain couples TRBV19 to TRBJ1-5, with 7 bases that match TRBD1. Per the germline V gene, CDR1 is LNHDA and CDR2 is SQIVND (reference sequence). V lost 4 bases, J lost 6 bases, and 6 bases stayed unmatched. CDR3 length equals 14 residues. CDR3 in amino acids: CASSTTGWRQPQHF. CDR3 nucleotides: TGTGCCAGTAGTACGACAGGGTGGCGTCAGCCCCAGCATTTT.

This clone was seen a single time. The V gene is TRBV5-1, the J gene TRBJ1-6; 8 bases fit TRBD1. The V and J ends lost 4 bases and 0 bases, in that order; junction bases with no gene match: 15. Germline V lookup: CDR1 SGHRS, CDR2 YFSETQ. The CDR3 covers 20 residues. The CDR3 DNA is TGCGCCAGCAGCCTTTTGAGCCAGGGGGCGTCGAGCTCCTATAATTCACCCCTCCACTTT. Protein product: CASSLLSQGASSSYNSPLHF.

Here the CDR3 reads CAWSSSWGTGNTIYF. The CDR3 DNA sequence: TGTGCCTGGAGTTCCTCCTGGGGCACTGGAAACACCATATATTTT. The chain has TRBV30 and TRBJ1-3; D is perhaps TRBD1 (5 bases). This CDR3 is built from 15 residues. Germline V gives CDR1 GTSNPN, CDR2 SVGIG (reference sequence). V was shortened by 2 bases and J by 2 bases, with 13 bases between the two germline ends.

The gene calls are TRBV15 and TRBJ2-7; 9 bases agree with TRBD1. The V gene end was trimmed by 3 bases and the J gene end by 3 bases; junction bases not matched to a gene: 3. Germline-derived CDR1 and CDR2 are LNHNV and YYDKDF (reference sequence). The CDR3 covers 14 residues. CDR3: CATSRDRGHYEQYF. CDR3 DNA sequence: TGTGCCACCAGCAGGGACAGGGGTCACTACGAGCAGTACTTC.

There are a few counts of this clone. V gene TRBV3-1 (or the pseudogene TRBV3-2) combines with J gene TRBJ2-7; D ambiguous. The germline gives CDR1 LGHDT, CDR2 YNNKEL (reference sequence). The CDR3 runs 14 residues. The V and J ends lost 2 bases and 3 bases respectively, with 11 bases between them. The CDR3 region is CASSQRMESYEQYF. CDR3 DNA: TGTGCCAGCAGCCAAAGAATGGAGAGCTACGAGCAGTACTTC.

The chain couples TRBV24-1 to TRBJ2-1; 10 bases are a match to TRBD1. In germline, CDR1 is KGHDR, CDR2 SFDVKD. The CDR3 has 15 residues. The V gene end was trimmed by 4 bases and the J gene end by 6 bases; junction bases not matched to a gene: 5. The chain's CDR3 is CATSDRQGARNEQFF. As DNA, the CDR3 is TGTGCCACCAGTGACAGACAGGGGGCCCGCAATGAGCAGTTCTTC.

J is TRBJ1-5 and V is TRBV29-1; D not resolved. The length of the CDR3 is 19 residues. V lost 1 base and J 0 bases, leaving 22 bases between the germline ends. Germline CDR1 and CDR2: SQVTM and ANQGSEA. The CDR3 nucleotides read TGCAGCGTTGAAGGCCGGAGGCCTTTGAATCGGTATAGCAATCAGCCCCAGCATTTT. Translating it yields CSVEGRRPLNRYSNQPQHF.

The chain joins TRBV5-6 to TRBJ2-2, with D perhaps TRBD1 (8 bases). The CDR3 totals 17 residues. Trimming removed 4 bases from V and 2 bases from J, with 18 bases in between. Germline V CDR1 and CDR2: SGHDT, YYEEEE. The CDR3 DNA reads TGTGCCAGCAGCCCCGTCCACAGGGGGGGAAACACCGGGGAGCTGTTTTTT. Residues: CASSPVHRGGNTGELFF.

This rearrangement joins TRBV6-5 to TRBJ2-5; a weak D match, TRBD1 (7 bases). In germline, CDR1 is MNHEY, CDR2 SVGAGI. Trimming stripped 2 bases from V and 2 bases from J, with 12 bases between. The CDR3 has 15 amino acids. CDR3 nucleotides: TGTGCCAGCAGTTACCAACAGGGGAGGCAAGAGACCCAGTACTTC. Translated: CASSYQQGRQETQYF.